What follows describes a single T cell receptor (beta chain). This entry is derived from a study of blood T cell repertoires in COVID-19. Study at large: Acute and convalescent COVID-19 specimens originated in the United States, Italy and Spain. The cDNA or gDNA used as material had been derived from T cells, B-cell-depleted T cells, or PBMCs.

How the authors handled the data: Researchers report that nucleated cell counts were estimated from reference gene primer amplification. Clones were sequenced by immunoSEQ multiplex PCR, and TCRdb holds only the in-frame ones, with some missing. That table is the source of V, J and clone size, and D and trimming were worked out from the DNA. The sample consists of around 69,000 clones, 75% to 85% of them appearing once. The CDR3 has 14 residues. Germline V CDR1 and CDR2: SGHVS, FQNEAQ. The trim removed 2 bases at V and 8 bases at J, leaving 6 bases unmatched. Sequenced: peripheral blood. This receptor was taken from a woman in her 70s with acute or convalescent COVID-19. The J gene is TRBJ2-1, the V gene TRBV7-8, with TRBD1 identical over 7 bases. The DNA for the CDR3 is TGTGCCAGCAGCTTAAGGGGACAGAACTATGAGCAGTTCTTC. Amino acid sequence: CASSLRGQNYEQFF.